This T cell receptor beta chain appears in the sequencing data of a study of blood T cells in healthy people across ages. This CDR3 contains 12 residues. Between the trimmed V and J ends, which lost 9 bases and 5 bases, there was a span of 13 bases. The germline V gene has CDR1 MNHNS and CDR2 SASEGT. Note on this clonotype: Its specificity is not known.

It was with a sample-barcoded 5' primer and a J-beta primer mix that a second PCR of about 6 to 12 cycles was run. TCRdb analysed the 5' RACE reads with MiXCR anew, one entry per CDR3 protein. This sample has more than 1,000,000 distinct CDR3 sequences, with 25% found just once. Study-wide points: No conclusive comparison of naive versus antigen-experienced cells was possible with unsorted PBMCs.

These sequences were also reported in another study, on T cells of mothers and their children. As that study records: All RNA that had been extracted was used for cDNA synthesis at approximately 1.5 ug per 15 ul. Each mother gave over 8.5 million TCR beta CDR3 reads; each child, some 3 million.

V gene TRBV6-1 combines with J gene TRBJ1-2; D might be TRBD1 (5 bases). Sequencing used blood. The sequence was obtained from a girl under 10 years old in good health. The CDR3 loop reads CASGQGLYGYTF. Written as DNA, the CDR3 is TGTGCCAGTGGGCAGGGCCTTTATGGCTACACCTTC.